These 31 T cell receptor beta chains share one sample of origin, sequenced in a study of cytomegalovirus exposure and HLA in healthy donors. Produced via immunoSEQ multiplex PCR; TCRdb's table is partial and in-frame only. The table has 130,000 to 150,000 clones, approximately 88% seen once. The sequenced sample consisted of PBMCs. These receptors came from a man aged 18 to 30 in good health and CMV-seropositive.

In this sample, this clone turned up a few times. This sequence joins TRBV19 and TRBJ1-1; D gene uncertain. Germline loops: CDR1 LNHDA, CDR2 SQIVND (reference sequence). V gave up 5 bases and J gave up 6 bases, with 10 bases separating them. The CDR3 consists of 12 residues. As DNA, the CDR3 is TGTGCCAGTAGTCCTTTTACGGCTGAAGCTTTCTTT. This codes for CASSPFTAEAFF.

The genes are TRBV4-1 and TRBJ2-1; 9 nucleotides agree with TRBD1. The trim removed 0 bases at V and 6 bases at J, leaving 6 bases unmatched. The CDR3 has 16 amino acids. Germline-derived CDR1 and CDR2 are MGHRA and YSYEKL. The CDR3 DNA is TGCGCCAGCAGCCAAGAACAGGGACAGGGAAGCAATGAGCAGTTCTTC. Translated: CASSQEQGQGSNEQFF.

The chain uses TRBV6-5 and TRBJ2-7; TRBD2 matches at 7 bases. The trim removed 3 bases at V and 1 base at J, leaving 6 bases unmatched. Germline CDR1 reads MNHEY; CDR2 reads SVGAGI. The CDR3 is 15 amino acids. CDR3 region: CASSYEQAGSYEQYF. CDR3 DNA: TGTGCCAGCAGTTATGAGCAAGCGGGGTCCTACGAGCAGTACTTC.

This clone was counted a single time. V usage is TRBV9 and J usage is TRBJ2-3; D is unresolved. Germline CDR1 and CDR2: SGDLS and YYNGEE. V lost 0 bases to trimming and J lost 3 bases, with 5 bases between them. The CDR3 totals 13 residues. CDR3 in DNA: TGTGCCAGCAGCGTAGTCGGGACAGATACGCAGTATTTT. Translation gives CASSVVGTDTQYF.

The chain joins TRBV5-1 to TRBJ2-1; a possible D gene is TRBD2 (6 bases). V was pared by 5 bases and J by 0 bases, with 12 bases between. The CDR3 length is 15 residues. Germline CDR1 is SGHRS and CDR2 is YFSETQ. The CDR3 DNA sequence: TGCGCCAGCAGGTATTTAGCGGACTCCTACAATGAGCAGTTCTTC. Its translation is CASRYLADSYNEQFF.

J is TRBJ1-1 and V is TRBV2; maybe TRBD1 (6 bases). V was shortened by 8 bases and J by 1 base, with 14 bases between the two germline ends. Germline V CDR1 and CDR2: SNHLY, FYNNEI. This CDR3 contains 14 residues. The CDR3 protein is CASRLQGPNTEAFF. The DNA for the CDR3 is TGTGCCAGCCGTCTACAGGGACCGAACACTGAAGCTTTCTTT.

The chain uses TRBV28 and TRBJ1-3; weak D call: TRBD1 (5 bases). Trimming pared 5 bases from V and 4 bases from J, leaving 15 bases between. The CDR3 is 15 residues long. The germline gives CDR1 MDHEN, CDR2 SYDVKM. CDR3 residues: CASSTGTQGGNTIYF. The CDR3 coding sequence is TGTGCCAGCAGTACCGGGACTCAAGGCGGAAACACCATATATTTT.

The V call is TRBV5-1, the J call TRBJ1-1, with TRBD1 identical over 9 bases. V was pared by 0 bases and J by 4 bases, with 10 bases of the junction left unmatched. CDR1 and CDR2 from the germline V gene are SGHRS and YFSETQ. CDR3 length: 17 residues. The CDR3 DNA reads as TGCGCCAGCAGCTTGGATACAGGGGGCGGTAGTAGCACTGAAGCTTTCTTT. This sequence encodes CASSLDTGGGSSTEAFF.

This rearrangement joins TRBV11-2 to TRBJ2-1, with 13 positions matching TRBD2. The CDR3 extends over 19 amino acids. The germline CDR1 and CDR2 sequences are SGHAT and FQNNGV. The ends lost 4 bases at V and 0 bases at J; junction bases unmatched: 9. DNA of the CDR3: TGTGCCAGCAGCTCCCGACTAGCGGGGGGCTCTAGCTCCTACAATGAGCAGTTCTTC. Translation gives CASSSRLAGGSSSYNEQFF.

The gene calls are TRBV5-8 and TRBJ1-1, with TRBD1 matching 10 bases. Germline assignment: CDR1 SGHTS and CDR2 YDEGEE. Germline trimming cut 4 bases from V and 3 bases from J; bases unmatched to any gene: 9. The CDR3 sequence is 16 residues long. Written as DNA, the CDR3 is TGTGCCAGCAGCCTAGGACAGGGGGAGTTCGACACTGAAGCTTTCTTT. As protein: CASSLGQGEFDTEAFF.

The chain is built from TRBV5-1 and TRBJ2-7; 9 bases map to TRBD2. CDR1 and CDR2 from the germline V gene are SGHRS and YFSETQ. The CDR3 totals 17 residues. The junction had 9 bases not matched to a gene; V was cut back by 0 bases and J by 2 bases. CDR3 sequence reads: CASSLVGGGDWTYEQYF. As DNA, the CDR3 is TGCGCCAGCAGCTTGGTCGGCGGGGGGGATTGGACCTACGAGCAGTACTTC.

The chain is built from TRBV27 and TRBJ2-1; 14 bases line up with TRBD2. V lost 2 bases, J lost 2 bases, and 17 bases stayed unmatched. This CDR3 is 22 amino acids long. CDR1 is MNHEY, CDR2 SMNVEV, per germline (reference sequence). The chain's CDR3 is CASSLALPGLAGESIPYNEQFF. The CDR3 nucleotides are TGTGCCAGCAGTTTAGCTCTGCCGGGACTAGCGGGAGAGTCTATCCCCTACAATGAGCAGTTCTTC.

This chain joins TRBV11-1 and TRBJ2-7; 9 bases line up with TRBD1. Germline V gene lookup returns CDR1 SGHAT and CDR2 FQDESV (reference sequence). This CDR3 has 15 amino acids. With V trimmed by 5 bases and J by 6 bases, 11 bases remained unmatched. The CDR3: CASSAPGQGFIEQYF. Here the CDR3 DNA reads TGTGCCAGCAGCGCACCGGGACAGGGATTCATCGAGCAGTACTTC. The full variable domain, with the rest looked up from reference TRBV11-1 and TRBJ2-7, is EAEVAQSPRYKITEKSQAVAFWCDPISGHATLYWYRQILGQGPELLVQFQDESVVDDSQLPKDRFSAERLKGVDSTLKIQPAELGDSAMYLCASSAPGQGFIEQYFGPGTRLTVT.

This sequence joins TRBV30 and TRBJ1-2; 8 bases are a match to TRBD1. CDR1 and CDR2 from the germline V gene are GTSNPN and SVGIG (reference sequence). Unmatched junction bases numbered 3, after V lost 5 bases and J lost 4 bases. The CDR3 totals 12 residues. The CDR3 nucleotides are TGTGCCTGGCAGGGACAGGCCTATGGCTACACCTTC. Translated, it gives CAWQGQAYGYTF.

There are a few counts of this clone. The V and J genes are TRBV6-5 and TRBJ2-7; the D gene is possibly TRBD1 (7 bases). With 4 bases removed from V and 5 bases from J, the gap between germline ends came to 15 bases. The CDR3 has 14 amino acids. CDR1 and CDR2 (germline): MNHEY, SVGAGI. For the CDR3, the DNA is TGTGCCAGCAGTTTCGGACAGGAGGGGAACGAGCAGTACTTC. This codes for CASSFGQEGNEQYF.

The V and J genes are TRBV5-1 and TRBJ2-1; 8 nucleotides agree with TRBD2. CDR1 SGHRS and CDR2 YFSETQ come from the germline V gene. The J segment lost 9 bases and the V segment lost 6 bases, leaving 11 bases of the junction unmatched. The CDR3 sequence is 14 residues long. The CDR3 nucleotides are TGCGCCAGCACCAACGGGGGGGCCGGGAGTGAGCAGTTCTTC. Amino acids: CASTNGGAGSEQFF.

V gene TRBV10-1 combines with J gene TRBJ2-1; 7 bases fit TRBD2. CDR1 is WNHNN and CDR2 is SYGVQD in the germline V gene (reference sequence). This CDR3 comprises 14 residues. V shed 6 bases, J shed 4 bases, and the junction held 6 bases outside the gene matches. In DNA form, the CDR3 reads TGCGCCAGCAGCAGTAGCGGGTCTTACAATGAGCAGTTCTTC. Translated, it gives CASSSSGSYNEQFF.

Here the CDR3 reads CASSPLIGQFYEQYF. The CDR3 DNA reads TGTGCCAGCAGCCCATTAATTGGACAGTTCTACGAGCAGTACTTC. The J gene is TRBJ2-7, the V gene TRBV4-2, with D possibly TRBD1 on 6 matching bases. V lost 4 bases to trimming and J lost 3 bases, with 16 bases between them. CDR1 is LGHNA, CDR2 YNFKEQ, per germline. The CDR3 runs 15 residues.

The chain employs TRBV28 and TRBJ1-5; 7 bases fit TRBD1. Germline assignment: CDR1 MDHEN and CDR2 SYDVKM. Trimming at V came to 2 bases and at J to 1 base, leaving 2 bases not matched to a gene. This CDR3 region has 15 residues. DNA of the CDR3: TGTGCCAGCAGTTTACAACAGGGGAGCAATCAGCCCCAGCATTTT. Translating it yields CASSLQQGSNQPQHF.

The CDR3 nucleotides read TGTGCCTGGAGTGTACCAAACAGGGTCACCTATGGCTACACCTTC. Amino acid sequence: CAWSVPNRVTYGYTF. V gene TRBV30 combines with J gene TRBJ1-2, with D tentatively TRBD1 (6 bases). The germline V gene has CDR1 GTSNPN and CDR2 SVGIG (reference sequence). This CDR3 region has 15 residues. Trimming pared 0 bases from V and 4 bases from J, leaving 15 bases between.

This chain connects TRBV7-3 to TRBJ2-1; D might be TRBD2 (5 bases). V was trimmed by 1 base and J by 6 bases, leaving 10 bases between them. The CDR3 has 14 residues. Per germline, CDR1 SGHTA and CDR2 FQGTGA. CDR3 sequence (DNA): TGTGCCAGCAGCTTAAACGGGGTAGTCAATGAGCAGTTCTTC. Its protein is CASSLNGVVNEQFF.

The chain is built from TRBV2 and TRBJ1-2; the match to TRBD1 covers 8 bases. V trimming: 1 base; J trimming: 8 bases; junction bases outside the gene matches: 6. The germline V gene has CDR1 SNHLY and CDR2 FYNNEI. This CDR3 is built from 14 residues. The CDR3 is CASSEESGGGGYTF. In DNA form, the CDR3 reads TGTGCCAGCAGTGAAGAGTCAGGGGGCGGCGGCTACACCTTC.

This clone was picked up one time. The rearrangement joins TRBV9 to TRBJ1-2, with D possibly TRBD1 on 5 matching bases. Germline V CDR1 and CDR2: SGDLS, YYNGEE. V dropped 3 bases and J dropped 5 bases, with 20 bases sitting between them. The CDR3 length is 16 residues. The CDR3 is CASSGGSPGDSYGYTF. CDR3 coding DNA: TGTGCCAGCAGCGGGGGCAGCCCGGGCGATTCATATGGCTACACCTTC.

The gene calls are TRBV7-2 and TRBJ1-1; D uncertain. Germline loops: CDR1 SGHTA, CDR2 FQGNSA. The CDR3 extends over 13 amino acids. Trimming took off 4 bases at V and 5 bases at J, with 11 bases between the two ends. DNA for the CDR3: TGTGCCAGCAGCTGGCGGGGTTCAACTGAAGCTTTCTTT. It codes for CASSWRGSTEAFF.

This clone was counted between two and nine times. The chain combines TRBV2 with TRBJ2-7; D uncertain. The CDR3 runs to 13 residues. The germline gives CDR1 SNHLY, CDR2 FYNNEI. V was clipped by 4 bases and J by 0 bases, with 7 bases between them. The CDR3: CASSVTFSYEQYF. The CDR3 coding sequence is TGTGCCAGCAGTGTCACTTTCTCCTACGAGCAGTACTTC.

V usage is TRBV7-9 and J usage is TRBJ1-2, with D possibly matching TRBD1 (5 bases). This CDR3 comprises 14 residues. V lost 5 bases to trimming and J lost 8 bases, with 18 bases between them. From germline, CDR1 is SEHNR and CDR2 FQNEAQ (reference sequence). In nucleotides, the CDR3 is TGTGCCAGCAGCCCATCTCCGGGGGTGCAGGGCTACACCTTC. Residues: CASSPSPGVQGYTF.

This sequence joins TRBV2 and TRBJ1-5; TRBD1 agrees at 11 bases. Germline V lookup: CDR1 SNHLY, CDR2 FYNNEI. V gave up 6 bases and J gave up 7 bases; unmatched junction bases: 2. The CDR3 sequence is 13 residues long. DNA of the CDR3: TGTGCCAGCAGGGACAGGGGGCAGCAGCCCCAGCATTTT. Amino acids: CASRDRGQQPQHF.

The rearrangement uses TRBV11-2 and TRBJ2-7; TRBD1 matches 8 bases. This CDR3 spans 14 amino acids. Germline values: CDR1 SGHAT, CDR2 FQNNGV. Unmatched junction bases numbered 4, after V lost 2 bases and J lost 4 bases. This CDR3 reads CASSLLTGGYEQYF. The CDR3 DNA reads as TGTGCCAGCAGCTTACTTACAGGGGGATACGAGCAGTACTTC.

The chain has TRBV28 and TRBJ1-3; 7 bases fit TRBD1. CDR1 is MDHEN and CDR2 is SYDVKM in the germline V gene. There are 13 residues in the CDR3. Trimming took 7 bases from V and 3 from J; bases not matched to a gene: 3. The CDR3 DNA follows: TGTGCCAGCATCACAGGGGTTGGAAACACCATATATTTT. It specifies CASITGVGNTIYF.

This chain links TRBV6-6 with TRBJ2-7; 7 nucleotides agree with TRBD1. Per the germline V gene, CDR1 is MNHNY and CDR2 is SVGAGI (reference sequence). V shed 4 bases, J shed 5 bases, and the junction held 11 bases outside the gene matches. The CDR3 runs 15 residues. The CDR3 loop is CASSSPSTGIDEQYF. CDR3 DNA: TGTGCCAGCAGTTCTCCTTCGACAGGGATCGACGAGCAGTACTTC.

This clone was seen a single time. The genes are TRBV5-4 and TRBJ1-1, with 10 positions matching TRBD1. Trimming removed 4 bases from V and 0 bases from J; junction bases left unmatched: 3. The CDR3 length is 15 residues. Germline CDR1 is SGHNT and CDR2 is YYREEE (reference sequence). The CDR3 coding sequence is TGTGCCAGCAGCCCGGGACAGGGGATGAACACTGAAGCTTTCTTT. Translating gives CASSPGQGMNTEAFF.